There are many counts of the clone carrying this T cell receptor beta chain. Among ophthalmopathy patients, the Clinical Activity Score reached at least 3, the NOSPECS grade reached at least 4, and duration remained under 3 months. RNA transcripts served as the template for amplifying TCR beta CDR3 regions. A first-round RT-PCR of the TCR CDR3 used the HTBI primer set. Each CDR3 protein gets one entry after TCRdb re-called the multiplex PCR reads with MiXCR. Of hundreds of thousands of distinct CDR3 sequences detected, about 15% appear once; the ten largest clones hold less than 15%. These data come from a study of T cells in Graves' hyperthyroidism and ophthalmopathy. The junction had 9 bases not matched to a gene; V was cut back by 7 bases and J by 4 bases. The CDR3 contains 14 residues.

Sequenced input: blood. The sequence derives from a man younger than 35 with Graves' ophthalmopathy. The chain employs TRBV12-3 or TRBV12-4 and TRBJ1-2, with 7 bases fitting TRBD1. As DNA, the CDR3 is TGTGCCAGCACCTCTCCGGGACAGACCTATGGCTACACCTTC. It yields the protein CASTSPGQTYGYTF.